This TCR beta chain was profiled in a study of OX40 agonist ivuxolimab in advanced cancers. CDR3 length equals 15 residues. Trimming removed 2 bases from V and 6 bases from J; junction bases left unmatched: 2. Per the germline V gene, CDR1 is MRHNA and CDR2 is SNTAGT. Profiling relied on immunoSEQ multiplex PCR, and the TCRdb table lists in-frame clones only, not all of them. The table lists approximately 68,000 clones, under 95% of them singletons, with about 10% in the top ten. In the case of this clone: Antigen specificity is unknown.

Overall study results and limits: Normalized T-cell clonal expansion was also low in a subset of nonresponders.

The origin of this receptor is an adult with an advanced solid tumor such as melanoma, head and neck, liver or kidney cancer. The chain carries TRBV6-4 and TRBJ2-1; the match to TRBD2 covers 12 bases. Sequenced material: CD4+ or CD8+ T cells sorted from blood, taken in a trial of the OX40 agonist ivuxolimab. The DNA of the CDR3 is TGTGCCAGCAGTGACACTAGCGGGGGGTCCAATGAGCAGTTCTTC. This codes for CASSDTSGGSNEQFF.